This TCR beta chain was recovered during a study of blood T cell repertoires in COVID-19. The wider study: COVID-19 samples from acute and convalescent phases originated in the United States, Italy and Spain. Sources were T cells, B-cell-depleted T cells, or PBMCs; the material itself was cDNA or gDNA.

In the original workflow: Reference gene primer amplification gave nucleated cell count estimates. Produced via immunoSEQ multiplex PCR; TCRdb's table is partial and in-frame only. V and J calls and clone size are those listed in that table; D and trimming were worked out from the DNA. In the table there are 250,000 or so clones, approximately 88% of which are singletons. The J segment lost 1 base and the V segment lost 10 bases, leaving 6 bases of the junction unmatched. Per germline, CDR1 MNHEY and CDR2 SVGAGI. There are 13 residues in the CDR3. The origin of this receptor is a middle-aged woman who had recovered from COVID-19. The sequenced sample was peripheral blood. V usage is TRBV6-5 and J usage is TRBJ1-1; 7 bases line up with TRBD1. The CDR3 is CAIDRVGNTEAFF. The CDR3 DNA reads as TGTGCCATCGACAGGGTGGGGAACACTGAAGCTTTCTTT.